Listed below are T cell receptor beta chains from one sample, sequenced in a study of T cells in pancreatic ductal adenocarcinoma. TCRdb's table, derived via immunoSEQ multiplex PCR, lists solely in-frame clones and lacks some. This sample has about 100,000 clones; roughly 95% occur once, and the top ten carry less than 4%. Sample: PBMCs. The receptors were gathered from a human donor with pancreatic ductal adenocarcinoma. CDR3s include the opening cysteine and the closing phenylalanine or tryptophan. The D gene is left open where the match is weak. The size field is filled for only some rows; it gives once, few, many or a size class.

j_gene: TRBJ2-5; abundance: -; d_gene: -; v_gene: TRBV28; CDR3nt: TGTGCCGCGGTAGGGGGGGGTGAGACCCAGTACTTC; CDR3aa: CAAVGGGETQYF
j_gene: TRBJ1-4; abundance: -; d_gene: -; v_gene: TRBV6-5; CDR3nt: TGTGCCAGCAGTTACGAGGGATCCCCAATTGAAAAACTGTTTTTT; CDR3aa: CASSYEGSPIEKLFF
j_gene: TRBJ2-7; abundance: -; d_gene: -; v_gene: TRBV18; CDR3nt: TGTGCCAGCTCACCAATGGGCGAGCCCTACGAGCAGTACTTC; CDR3aa: CASSPMGEPYEQYF
j_gene: TRBJ2-1; abundance: few; d_gene: TRBD1; v_gene: TRBV7-6; CDR3nt: TGTGCCAGCAGCTTAGAGGACAGGGTTTCTTTAGCGTCCTACAATGAGCAGTTCTTC; CDR3aa: CASSLEDRVSLASYNEQFF
j_gene: TRBJ2-3; abundance: -; d_gene: -; v_gene: TRBV27; CDR3nt: TGTGCCAGCAGTTCAAACACAGATACGCAGTATTTT; CDR3aa: CASSSNTDTQYF
j_gene: TRBJ2-3; abundance: -; d_gene: -; v_gene: TRBV7-2; CDR3nt: TGTGCCAGCAGCTTAGACAGGGGCACAGATACGCAGTATTTT; CDR3aa: CASSLDRGTDTQYF
j_gene: TRBJ1-5; abundance: -; d_gene: -; v_gene: TRBV6-5; CDR3nt: TGTGCCAGCAGTCTGACAGGAGTCGGGCAGCCCCAGCATTTT; CDR3aa: CASSLTGVGQPQHF
j_gene: TRBJ2-5; abundance: -; d_gene: -; v_gene: TRBV10-2; CDR3nt: TGCGCCAGCAGTGAGTCGGCAGGATGGGAGACCCAGTACTTC; CDR3aa: CASSESAGWETQYF
j_gene: TRBJ2-5; abundance: once; d_gene: TRBD2; v_gene: TRBV7-9; CDR3nt: TGTGCCAGCAGCCCGGGACTAGCGGGAGAGGTTGGGGAGACCCAGTACTTC; CDR3aa: CASSPGLAGEVGETQYF
j_gene: TRBJ2-7; abundance: -; d_gene: -; v_gene: TRBV30; CDR3nt: TGTGCCTGGAGAGGTACGGGGTCCTCCTACGAGCAGTACTTC; CDR3aa: CAWRGTGSSYEQYF
j_gene: TRBJ2-3; abundance: once; d_gene: TRBD2; v_gene: TRBV10-3; CDR3nt: TGTGCCATCAGTGGGGGACTAGACACAGATACGCAGTATTTT; CDR3aa: CAISGGLDTDTQYF
j_gene: TRBJ2-5; abundance: -; d_gene: -; v_gene: TRBV15; CDR3nt: TGTGCCACCAGCAGAGACAGGGGCAACCAAGAGACCCAGTACTTC; CDR3aa: CATSRDRGNQETQYF
j_gene: TRBJ2-3; abundance: -; d_gene: -; v_gene: TRBV7-9; CDR3nt: TGTGCCAGCAGCTTAGGTAGTGAAGATACGCAGTATTTT; CDR3aa: CASSLGSEDTQYF
j_gene: TRBJ2-3; abundance: -; d_gene: TRBD1; v_gene: TRBV7-2; CDR3nt: TGTGCCAGCAGCTTAGGACAGGGGATAGATACGCAGTATTTT; CDR3aa: CASSLGQGIDTQYF
j_gene: TRBJ2-1; abundance: -; d_gene: TRBD1; v_gene: TRBV9; CDR3nt: TGTGCCAGCAGCGTCCTCTCCGGGACAGGTTACAATGAGCAGTTCTTC; CDR3aa: CASSVLSGTGYNEQFF
j_gene: TRBJ2-3; abundance: -; d_gene: -; v_gene: TRBV29-1; CDR3nt: TGCAGCGGCGTTCAGGGGAATACAGATACGCAGTATTTT; CDR3aa: CSGVQGNTDTQYF
j_gene: TRBJ1-5; abundance: -; d_gene: -; v_gene: TRBV4-3; CDR3nt: TGCGCCAGCAGCCAAGATCCGGGACTTGACAATCAGCCCCAGCATTTT; CDR3aa: CASSQDPGLDNQPQHF
j_gene: TRBJ1-4; abundance: -; d_gene: -; v_gene: TRBV7-9; CDR3nt: TGTGCCAGCAGCTTAGGACTTATCGGGGAAAAACTGTTTTTT; CDR3aa: CASSLGLIGEKLFF
j_gene: TRBJ2-3; abundance: -; d_gene: TRBD2; v_gene: TRBV29-1; CDR3nt: TGCAGCGTTTTTATTATAGCGGGAGCGGCAGATACGCAGTATTTT; CDR3aa: CSVFIIAGAADTQYF
j_gene: TRBJ2-1; abundance: -; d_gene: TRBD2; v_gene: TRBV9; CDR3nt: TGTGCCAGCACTCCCTATCCCAGCGGGCCAGCGGGAGAATCCTACAATGAGCAGTTCTTC; CDR3aa: CASTPYPSGPAGESYNEQFF
j_gene: TRBJ2-7; abundance: -; d_gene: -; v_gene: TRBV6-1; CDR3nt: TGTGCCAGCAGTGAGTCCCCCCTCTACGAGCAGTACTTC; CDR3aa: CASSESPLYEQYF
j_gene: TRBJ1-4; abundance: -; d_gene: -; v_gene: TRBV6-6; CDR3nt: TGTGCCAGCAGGTCCTTACAGGGTGAAAAACTGTTTTTT; CDR3aa: CASRSLQGEKLFF
j_gene: TRBJ2-3; abundance: -; d_gene: TRBD2; v_gene: TRBV5-4; CDR3nt: TGTGCCAGCAGCTTGAGGCTAGCGGGAGGGGGGACAGATACGCAGTATTTT; CDR3aa: CASSLRLAGGGTDTQYF
j_gene: TRBJ2-5; abundance: -; d_gene: -; v_gene: TRBV21-1; CDR3nt: TGTGCCAGCAGCAAAGGGCACAGCTGGGAGACCCAGTACTTC; CDR3aa: CASSKGHSWETQYF
j_gene: TRBJ2-7; abundance: -; d_gene: -; v_gene: TRBV7-3; CDR3nt: TGTGCCAGCAGCATCCCTCAGGAAAAAGCTGGCCCCTACGAGCAGTACTTC; CDR3aa: CASSIPQEKAGPYEQYF
j_gene: TRBJ2-3; abundance: -; d_gene: -; v_gene: TRBV18; CDR3nt: TGTGCCAGCTCAGTCCGGGACACCCCAGATACGCAGTATTTT; CDR3aa: CASSVRDTPDTQYF
j_gene: TRBJ2-7; abundance: -; d_gene: TRBD1; v_gene: TRBV11-2; CDR3nt: TGTGCCAGCGGCCGGGACAGGCGGCACGAGCAGTACTTC; CDR3aa: CASGRDRRHEQYF
j_gene: TRBJ2-5; abundance: -; d_gene: TRBD1; v_gene: TRBV2; CDR3nt: TGTGCCAGCGGAAGGAGTCGGGACAGGGGCCAAGAGACCCAGTACTTC; CDR3aa: CASGRSRDRGQETQYF
j_gene: TRBJ2-7; abundance: -; d_gene: TRBD1; v_gene: TRBV9; CDR3nt: TGTGCCAGCAGCAAACCGGGACAGGTCTACGAGCAGTACTTC; CDR3aa: CASSKPGQVYEQYF
j_gene: TRBJ2-3; abundance: -; d_gene: TRBD2; v_gene: TRBV5-6; CDR3nt: TGTGCCAGCAGCTTGTTTCTGGTGGGGGAGGGCCCTTCAGATACGCAGTATTTT; CDR3aa: CASSLFLVGEGPSDTQYF
j_gene: TRBJ2-2; abundance: -; d_gene: -; v_gene: TRBV5-1; CDR3nt: TGCGCCAGCAGCTCCGACACCTTCACCGGGGAGCTGTTTTTT; CDR3aa: CASSSDTFTGELFF
j_gene: TRBJ2-1; abundance: -; d_gene: TRBD2; v_gene: TRBV5-1; CDR3nt: TGCGCCAGCGTCGATGGGGCTAGCGGGAGCTCCTACAATGAGCAGTTCTTC; CDR3aa: CASVDGASGSSYNEQFF
j_gene: TRBJ2-7; abundance: -; d_gene: TRBD1; v_gene: TRBV7-8; CDR3nt: TGTGCCAGCAGCCGCGGGACAGGGCTAGAGCAGTACTTC; CDR3aa: CASSRGTGLEQYF
j_gene: TRBJ2-7; abundance: -; d_gene: -; v_gene: TRBV11-2; CDR3nt: TGTGCCAGCAGCTTGACTTACCCGGAGCAGTACTTC; CDR3aa: CASSLTYPEQYF
j_gene: TRBJ2-1; abundance: -; d_gene: -; v_gene: TRBV7-9; CDR3nt: TGTGCCACCTCAACACCGGACAACCCGAGGAATGAGCAGTTCTTC; CDR3aa: CATSTPDNPRNEQFF
j_gene: TRBJ2-5; abundance: once; d_gene: -; v_gene: TRBV19; CDR3nt: TGTGCCAGTAGTGCACAGGGTTTCGAGGAGACCCAGTACTTC; CDR3aa: CASSAQGFEETQYF